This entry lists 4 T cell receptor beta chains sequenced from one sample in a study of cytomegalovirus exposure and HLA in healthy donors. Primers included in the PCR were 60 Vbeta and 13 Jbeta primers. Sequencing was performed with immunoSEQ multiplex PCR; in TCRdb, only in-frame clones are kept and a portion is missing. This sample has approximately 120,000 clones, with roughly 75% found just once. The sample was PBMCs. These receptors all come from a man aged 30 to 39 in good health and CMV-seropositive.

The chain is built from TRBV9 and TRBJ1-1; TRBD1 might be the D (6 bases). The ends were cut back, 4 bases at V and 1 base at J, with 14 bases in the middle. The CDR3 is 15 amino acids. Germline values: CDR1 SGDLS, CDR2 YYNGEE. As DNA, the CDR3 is TGTGCCAGCAGCCTCCAGATAGGGGGGAACACTGAAGCTTTCTTT. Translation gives CASSLQIGGNTEAFF. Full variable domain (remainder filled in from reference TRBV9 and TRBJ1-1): DSGVTQTPKHLITATGQRVTLRCSPRSGDLSVYWYQQSLDQGLQFLIQYYNGEERAKGNILERFSAQQFPDLHSELNLSSLELGDSALYFCASSLQIGGNTEAFFGQGTRLTVV.

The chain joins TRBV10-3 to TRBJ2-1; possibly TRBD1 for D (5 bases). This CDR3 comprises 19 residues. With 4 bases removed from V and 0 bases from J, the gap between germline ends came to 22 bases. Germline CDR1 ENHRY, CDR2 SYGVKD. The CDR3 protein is CAISGVDMRLRSSYNEQFF. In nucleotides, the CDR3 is TGTGCCATCAGTGGGGTGGACATGCGCCTAAGGAGCTCCTACAATGAGCAGTTCTTC.

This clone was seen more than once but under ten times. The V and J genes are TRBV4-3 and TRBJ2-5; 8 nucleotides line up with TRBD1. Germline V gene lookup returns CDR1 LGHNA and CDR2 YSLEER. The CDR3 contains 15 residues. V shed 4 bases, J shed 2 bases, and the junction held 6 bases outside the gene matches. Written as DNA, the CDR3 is TGCGCCAGCAGCCCCCTCGGACAGGGACAAGAGACCCAGTACTTC. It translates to CASSPLGQGQETQYF.

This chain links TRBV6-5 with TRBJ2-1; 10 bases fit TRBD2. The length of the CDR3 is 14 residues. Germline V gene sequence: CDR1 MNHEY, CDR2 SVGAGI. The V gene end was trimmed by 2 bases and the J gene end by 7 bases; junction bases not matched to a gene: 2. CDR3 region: CASSYRTSGNEQFF. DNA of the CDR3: TGTGCCAGCAGTTACAGGACTAGCGGTAATGAGCAGTTCTTC.